These 15 T cell receptor beta chains came from one sample sequenced in a study of blood T cell repertoires in COVID-19. Only in-frame clones appear in the TCRdb table, and some are missing; sequencing was by immunoSEQ multiplex PCR. This repertoire shows tens of thousands of clones, over 80% found once; its top ten account for under 35%. The specimen sequenced was peripheral blood. These TCRs come from a woman of 80 years or more with acute or convalescent COVID-19.

This chain uses TRBV5-4 with TRBJ2-5; TRBD1 is a possible D gene (6 bases). CDR1 SGHNT and CDR2 YYREEE come from the germline V gene (reference sequence). The CDR3 runs 16 residues. V gave up 0 bases and J gave up 1 base, with 13 bases separating them. Here the CDR3 DNA reads TGTGCCAGCAGCTTGGCCTTGGACAGATTCCAAGAGACCCAGTACTTC. Protein sequence: CASSLALDRFQETQYF.

The chain uses TRBV7-2 and TRBJ2-2, with D perhaps matching TRBD1 (6 bases). CDR3 length equals 15 residues. Germline CDR1 reads SGHTA; CDR2 reads FQGNSA. The V end was cut by 2 bases, the J end by 6 bases, with 13 bases between. In nucleotides, the CDR3 is TGTGCCAGCAGCTTAAGTCAGGGGACGTCCGGGGAGCTGTTTTTT. Its protein is CASSLSQGTSGELFF.

The chain joins TRBV11-2 to TRBJ1-5; the D is unclear. In germline, CDR1 is SGHAT, CDR2 FQNNGV. The CDR3 runs to 13 residues. Deletions cut 0 bases from V and 11 bases from J, with 11 bases between. CDR3 region: CASSLDREEAQHF. The CDR3 DNA reads TGTGCCAGCAGCTTAGATCGTGAGGAGGCCCAGCATTTT.

This chain joins TRBV5-6 and TRBJ2-7; 7 bases match TRBD1. CDR1 is SGHDT, CDR2 YYEEEE, per germline. V was clipped by 3 bases and J by 0 bases; unmatched bases: 3. The CDR3 loop spans 14 amino acids. In DNA, the CDR3 is TGTGCCAGCAGCTCCGGGGACAGCTCCTACGAGCAGTACTTC. Encoded protein: CASSSGDSSYEQYF.

This rearrangement joins TRBV6-6 to TRBJ1-5, with 10 bases that match TRBD1. J lost 6 bases, V lost 6 bases, and 8 bases had no gene match. In germline, CDR1 is MNHNY, CDR2 SVGAGI (reference sequence). The CDR3 covers 15 residues. The CDR3: CASRPGQGEGQPQHF. The CDR3 DNA reads as TGTGCCAGCAGGCCTGGACAGGGGGAAGGTCAGCCCCAGCATTTT.

The chain employs TRBV24-1 and TRBJ2-2; 14 bases match TRBD2. The germline V gene has CDR1 KGHDR and CDR2 SFDVKD. The CDR3 sequence is 18 residues long. J was trimmed by 4 bases and V by 6 bases; bases with no gene match: 9. CDR3: CATSKGLAGVRGTGELFF. The CDR3 DNA follows: TGTGCCACCAGTAAGGGACTAGCGGGAGTGCGTGGCACCGGGGAGCTGTTTTTT.

This clone showed up just once. This sequence joins TRBV2 and TRBJ2-3; 10 bases fit TRBD1. With V trimmed by 4 bases and J by 3 bases, 7 bases remained unmatched. The CDR3 is 16 amino acids. The germline gives CDR1 SNHLY, CDR2 FYNNEI. This CDR3 reads CASSARQGASTDTQYF. For the CDR3, the DNA is TGTGCCAGCAGTGCTCGACAGGGGGCGAGTACAGATACGCAGTATTTT.

The chain recombines TRBV23-1 with TRBJ1-5; weak D call: TRBD1 (6 bases). TRBV23-1 is treated as an ORF (open reading frame) with a function not yet certain. The CDR3 runs to 13 residues. The V and J ends lost 7 bases and 7 bases respectively, with 14 bases between them. The CDR3 region is CASTWTVEQPQHF. The CDR3 nucleotides are TGCGCCAGCACCTGGACAGTGGAACAGCCCCAGCATTTT.

The V call is TRBV6-5, the J call TRBJ2-1, with 9 nucleotides matching TRBD1. CDR3 size: 14 residues. The germline V gene encodes CDR1 MNHEY and CDR2 SVGAGI. The ends lost 6 bases at V and 8 bases at J; junction bases unmatched: 8. The DNA for the CDR3 is TGTGCCAGCAGCGCTCTAACAGGGGGCGATGAGCAGTTCTTC. Residues: CASSALTGGDEQFF.

The chain combines TRBV12-1 with TRBJ2-2; no DNA check was done on the table's D call, TRBD2. TRBV12-1 is a pseudogene segment. The CDR3 runs to 19 residues. CDR3 sequence (DNA): TGTGCCAGCAGCTTTAGGGACAGCGCTAGCGGGAGAAACGCCGGGGAGCTGTTTTTT. Its translation is CASSFRDSASGRNAGELFF.

The chain joins TRBV19 to TRBJ1-3; 7 bases line up with TRBD1. J lost 0 bases, V lost 5 bases, and 7 bases had no gene match. This CDR3 is built from 16 residues. The germline CDR1 and CDR2 sequences are LNHDA and SQIVND (reference sequence). The CDR3 loop is CASSLPGGDSGNTIYF. In DNA form, the CDR3 reads TGTGCCAGTAGTCTTCCAGGGGGAGACTCTGGAAACACCATATATTTT.

The chain joins TRBV19 to TRBJ2-3; tentative D call: TRBD1 (6 bases). The CDR3 totals 15 residues. Germline V gene data show CDR1 as LNHDA and CDR2 as SQIVND (reference sequence). V was shortened by 3 bases and J by 2 bases, with 12 bases between the two germline ends. The CDR3 bases are TGTGCCAGTAGTATCCGGGACACACACACAGATACGCAGTATTTT. This translates into CASSIRDTHTDTQYF. The full variable domain, its missing parts supplied by reference TRBV19 and TRBJ2-3, is DGGITQSPKYLFRKEGQNVTLSCEQNLNHDAMYWYRQDPGQGLRLIYYSQIVNDFQKGDIAEGYSVSREKKESFPLTVTSAQKNPTAFYLCASSIRDTHTDTQYFGPGTRLTVL.

The V and J genes are TRBV28 and TRBJ2-2; 12 nucleotides line up with TRBD2. The CDR3 is 17 residues long. Germline V gives CDR1 MDHEN, CDR2 SYDVKM. V lost 5 bases, J lost 7 bases, and 11 bases stayed unmatched. DNA for the CDR3: TGTGCCAGCAGTATCGGTCTAGCGGGAGGGCACATCGGGGAGCTGTTTTTT. Translation: CASSIGLAGGHIGELFF.

This clone was seen a handful of times. The chain couples TRBV27 to TRBJ2-1; no definite D call. V was clipped by 5 bases and J by 0 bases, with 8 bases between them. The CDR3 contains 14 residues. Germline V gene data show CDR1 as MNHEY and CDR2 as SMNVEV (reference sequence). The CDR3 sequence is CASSQQSSYNEQFF. In DNA form, the CDR3 reads TGTGCCAGCAGTCAACAAAGCTCCTACAATGAGCAGTTCTTC.

The chain carries TRBV3-1 (or the pseudogene TRBV3-2) and TRBJ2-7, with TRBD1 matching over 9 bases. The V segment lost 6 bases and the J segment 2 bases; nucleotides outside the gene matches: 2. Germline CDR1 and CDR2: LGHDT and YNNKEL (reference sequence). The CDR3 length is 13 residues. Here the CDR3 reads CASSRQGAYEQYF. The CDR3 region has the DNA TGTGCCAGCAGTCGACAGGGGGCCTACGAGCAGTACTTC.